A selection of T cell receptor beta chains follows, all from one sample in a study of cytotoxic CD8 clonotypes in ibrutinib-treated CLL. Some clones are missing from TCRdb's copy, which holds only in-frame ones; the method was immunoSEQ multiplex PCR. The table lists approximately 57,000 clones, 55% to 65% of them singletons. The sequences come from PBMCs, collected after 24 months of ibrutinib treatment. The receptors were sampled from a human donor with chronic lymphocytic leukemia. Each CDR3 is given with its conserved first and last residue. The D gene is left open where the match is weak. The listing skips clone size in some rows; elsewhere it reads once, few, many or a size class.

d_gene: NA; j_gene: TRBJ2-1; abundance: NA; v_gene: TRBV11-2; CDR3aa: CASSLDKMGSPNNEQFF; CDR3nt: TGTGCCAGCAGCTTAGATAAAATGGGGAGTCCCAACAATGAGCAGTTCTTC
d_gene: TRBD2; j_gene: TRBJ2-3; abundance: NA; v_gene: TRBV15; CDR3aa: CATSRPTGGPTDTQYF; CDR3nt: TGTGCCACCAGCAGACCAACGGGAGGGCCCACAGATACGCAGTATTTT
d_gene: TRBD2; j_gene: TRBJ2-2; abundance: NA; v_gene: TRBV5-4; CDR3aa: CASSLGTRPTGELFF; CDR3nt: TGTGCCAGCAGCCTCGGGACTAGGCCCACCGGGGAGCTGTTTTTT
d_gene: NA; j_gene: TRBJ2-1; abundance: NA; v_gene: TRBV9; CDR3aa: CASSVGIGGRGHKYYNEQFF; CDR3nt: TGTGCCAGCAGCGTAGGTATAGGCGGCAGAGGGCACAAATATTACAATGAGCAGTTCTTC
d_gene: NA; j_gene: TRBJ1-1; abundance: NA; v_gene: TRBV5-4; CDR3aa: CASRPDARRTEAFF; CDR3nt: TGTGCCAGCAGACCCGATGCCCGGAGGACTGAAGCTTTCTTT
d_gene: NA; j_gene: TRBJ1-3; abundance: few; v_gene: TRBV27; CDR3aa: CASSRNSGNTIYF; CDR3nt: TGTGCCAGCAGCCGCAACTCTGGAAACACCATATATTTT
d_gene: TRBD1; j_gene: TRBJ2-5; abundance: NA; v_gene: TRBV7-4; CDR3aa: CASSFTGGYGETQYF; CDR3nt: TGTGCCAGCAGCTTCACAGGGGGCTACGGAGAGACCCAGTACTTC
d_gene: NA; j_gene: TRBJ2-3; abundance: NA; v_gene: TRBV9; CDR3aa: CASTRRDTDTQYF; CDR3nt: TGTGCCAGCACCCGTCGGGACACAGATACGCAGTATTTT
d_gene: NA; j_gene: TRBJ1-5; abundance: NA; v_gene: TRBV29-1; CDR3aa: CSVATGIGQPQHF; CDR3nt: TGCAGCGTAGCTACAGGGATCGGTCAGCCCCAGCATTTT
d_gene: NA; j_gene: TRBJ1-2; abundance: NA; v_gene: TRBV28; CDR3aa: CASKSGVGGYTF; CDR3nt: TGTGCCAGCAAATCAGGTGTCGGTGGCTACACCTTC
d_gene: NA; j_gene: TRBJ1-5; abundance: few; v_gene: TRBV21-1; CDR3aa: CASSKVSTRGDQPQHF; CDR3nt: TGTGCCAGCAGCAAAGTCTCGACTAGGGGGGATCAGCCCCAGCATTTT
d_gene: NA; j_gene: TRBJ1-5; abundance: NA; v_gene: TRBV7-6; CDR3aa: CASSLAEDQPQHF; CDR3nt: TGTGCCAGCAGCTTAGCCGAGGATCAGCCCCAGCATTTT
d_gene: NA; j_gene: TRBJ2-1; abundance: once; v_gene: TRBV11-1; CDR3aa: CASSLGGEQFF; CDR3nt: TGTGCCAGCAGCTTAGGAGGTGAGCAGTTCTTC
d_gene: NA; j_gene: TRBJ2-4; abundance: NA; v_gene: TRBV19; CDR3aa: CASSRDLPLAKNIQYF; CDR3nt: TGTGCCAGTAGTCGGGATTTACCTCTAGCCAAAAACATTCAGTACTTC
d_gene: NA; j_gene: TRBJ2-1; abundance: NA; v_gene: TRBV19; CDR3aa: CASSIMAGSYNEQFF; CDR3nt: TGTGCCAGTAGTATCATGGCAGGCTCCTACAATGAGCAGTTCTTC
d_gene: TRBD1; j_gene: TRBJ1-1; abundance: NA; v_gene: TRBV18; CDR3aa: CASSPRLGQGTPEAFF; CDR3nt: TGTGCCAGCTCACCACGGTTGGGACAGGGGACCCCTGAAGCTTTCTTT
d_gene: TRBD2; j_gene: TRBJ2-4; abundance: NA; v_gene: TRBV7-8; CDR3aa: CASSLGQTSGGSPKYF; CDR3nt: TGTGCCAGCAGCTTAGGTCAGACTAGCGGGGGGTCCCCAAAGTACTTC
d_gene: NA; j_gene: TRBJ1-1; abundance: NA; v_gene: TRBV7-9; CDR3aa: CASSRGNTEAFF; CDR3nt: TGTGCCAGCAGTCGGGGAAACACTGAAGCTTTCTTT
d_gene: NA; j_gene: TRBJ2-3; abundance: NA; v_gene: TRBV28; CDR3aa: CASSSFRPSGADTQYF; CDR3nt: TGTGCCAGCAGCTCATTCCGCCCTTCGGGGGCAGATACGCAGTATTTT
d_gene: TRBD2; j_gene: TRBJ2-1; abundance: NA; v_gene: TRBV5-6; CDR3aa: CASSLVAGGYNEQFF; CDR3nt: TGTGCCAGCAGCTTAGTAGCGGGGGGCTACAATGAGCAGTTCTTC
d_gene: TRBD2; j_gene: TRBJ2-7; abundance: NA; v_gene: TRBV2; CDR3aa: CASSEGLAGPLYEQYF; CDR3nt: TGTGCCAGCAGTGAAGGACTAGCGGGCCCGCTCTACGAGCAGTACTTC
d_gene: TRBD1; j_gene: TRBJ1-2; abundance: NA; v_gene: TRBV28; CDR3aa: CASIPGDREGYGYTF; CDR3nt: TGTGCCAGCATCCCCGGGGACAGGGAGGGCTATGGCTACACCTTC
d_gene: NA; j_gene: TRBJ2-5; abundance: NA; v_gene: TRBV7-6; CDR3aa: CASSLAELGRAQYF; CDR3nt: TGTGCCAGCAGCTTAGCCGAACTAGGAAGGGCCCAGTACTTC
d_gene: NA; j_gene: TRBJ2-1; abundance: NA; v_gene: TRBV11-2; CDR3aa: CASSRGAAYNEQFF; CDR3nt: TGTGCCAGCAGCCGGGGAGCGGCCTACAATGAGCAGTTCTTC
d_gene: NA; j_gene: TRBJ2-3; abundance: NA; v_gene: TRBV9; CDR3aa: CASSVALVEAQYF; CDR3nt: TGTGCCAGCAGCGTAGCTTTAGTAGAAGCGCAGTATTTT
d_gene: TRBD2; j_gene: TRBJ2-3; abundance: NA; v_gene: TRBV4-2; CDR3aa: CASSQGLGTSGSDTQYF; CDR3nt: TGTGCCAGCAGCCAGGGGCTAGGGACTAGCGGGAGTGATACGCAGTATTTT
d_gene: NA; j_gene: TRBJ2-1; abundance: NA; v_gene: TRBV5-1; CDR3aa: CASSFQGRGSDEQFF; CDR3nt: TGCGCCAGCAGCTTCCAAGGTAGGGGGTCGGATGAGCAGTTCTTC
d_gene: NA; j_gene: TRBJ2-1; abundance: few; v_gene: TRBV7-9; CDR3aa: CASSIPGGPYNEQFF; CDR3nt: TGTGCCAGCAGCATACCAGGGGGGCCCTACAATGAGCAGTTCTTC
d_gene: TRBD2; j_gene: TRBJ2-3; abundance: few; v_gene: TRBV29-1; CDR3aa: CSVDLAGSGSAQYF; CDR3nt: TGCAGCGTAGATTTAGCGGGATCAGGTAGTGCGCAGTATTTT
d_gene: NA; j_gene: TRBJ2-3; abundance: few; v_gene: TRBV19; CDR3aa: CASSNPDTQYF; CDR3nt: TGTGCCAGTAGTAACCCAGATACGCAGTATTTT
d_gene: NA; j_gene: TRBJ2-1; abundance: many; v_gene: TRBV27; CDR3aa: CASGAPDGADEQFF; CDR3nt: TGTGCCAGCGGGGCCCCAGACGGCGCGGATGAGCAGTTCTTC
d_gene: TRBD2; j_gene: TRBJ2-3; abundance: few; v_gene: TRBV7-6; CDR3aa: CASTNSGRAEDTQYF; CDR3nt: TGTGCCAGCACGAATAGCGGGAGGGCCGAAGATACGCAGTATTTT
d_gene: NA; j_gene: TRBJ2-3; abundance: NA; v_gene: TRBV5-1; CDR3aa: CASSQGPQGGQYF; CDR3nt: TGCGCCAGCTCCCAGGGGCCCCAGGGGGGGCAGTATTTT
d_gene: NA; j_gene: TRBJ1-1; abundance: NA; v_gene: TRBV11-2; CDR3aa: CASGAGYTEAFF; CDR3nt: TGTGCCAGCGGGGCAGGGTACACTGAAGCTTTCTTT
d_gene: NA; j_gene: TRBJ1-2; abundance: NA; v_gene: TRBV27; CDR3aa: CASSLALGAGYTF; CDR3nt: TGTGCCAGCAGTTTGGCTCTCGGCGCTGGCTACACCTTC
d_gene: NA; j_gene: TRBJ2-7; abundance: many; v_gene: TRBV15; CDR3aa: CATSRGPGHSYEQYF; CDR3nt: TGTGCCACCAGCAGAGGTCCGGGACACTCCTACGAGCAGTACTTC
d_gene: TRBD1; j_gene: TRBJ2-7; abundance: NA; v_gene: TRBV5-5; CDR3aa: CASSWGQLTSYEQYF; CDR3nt: TGTGCCAGCAGCTGGGGACAGCTCACCTCCTACGAGCAGTACTTC
d_gene: NA; j_gene: TRBJ2-3; abundance: NA; v_gene: TRBV7-6; CDR3aa: CASSPQGSLDTQYF; CDR3nt: TGTGCCAGCAGCCCCCAGGGATCTCTAGATACGCAGTATTTT
d_gene: NA; j_gene: TRBJ2-1; abundance: NA; v_gene: TRBV29-1; CDR3aa: CSVEHRANSYNEQFF; CDR3nt: TGCAGCGTTGAACACAGGGCTAATTCCTACAATGAGCAGTTCTTC
d_gene: NA; j_gene: TRBJ1-1; abundance: NA; v_gene: TRBV13; CDR3aa: CASRQGGTEAFF; CDR3nt: TGTGCCAGCAGACAGGGTGGCACTGAAGCTTTCTTT
d_gene: NA; j_gene: TRBJ2-6; abundance: NA; v_gene: TRBV15; CDR3aa: CATSRGRMGANVLTF; CDR3nt: TGTGCCACCAGCAGAGGGCGGATGGGGGCCAACGTCCTGACTTTC
d_gene: NA; j_gene: TRBJ2-3; abundance: many; v_gene: TRBV6-5; CDR3aa: CASSGVALADTQYF; CDR3nt: TGTGCCAGCAGTGGGGTAGCTCTGGCAGATACGCAGTATTTT
d_gene: NA; j_gene: TRBJ2-7; abundance: NA; v_gene: TRBV13; CDR3aa: CASSFHVGEQYF; CDR3nt: TGTGCCAGCAGCTTCCATGTCGGCGAGCAGTACTTC
d_gene: NA; j_gene: TRBJ1-3; abundance: few; v_gene: TRBV29-1; CDR3aa: CSVEGGISGNTIYF; CDR3nt: TGCAGCGTTGAGGGGGGGATCTCTGGAAACACCATATATTTT
d_gene: NA; j_gene: TRBJ2-7; abundance: NA; v_gene: TRBV5-1; CDR3aa: CASSQPGTYEQYF; CDR3nt: TGCGCCAGCAGCCAACCCGGTACCTACGAGCAGTACTTC